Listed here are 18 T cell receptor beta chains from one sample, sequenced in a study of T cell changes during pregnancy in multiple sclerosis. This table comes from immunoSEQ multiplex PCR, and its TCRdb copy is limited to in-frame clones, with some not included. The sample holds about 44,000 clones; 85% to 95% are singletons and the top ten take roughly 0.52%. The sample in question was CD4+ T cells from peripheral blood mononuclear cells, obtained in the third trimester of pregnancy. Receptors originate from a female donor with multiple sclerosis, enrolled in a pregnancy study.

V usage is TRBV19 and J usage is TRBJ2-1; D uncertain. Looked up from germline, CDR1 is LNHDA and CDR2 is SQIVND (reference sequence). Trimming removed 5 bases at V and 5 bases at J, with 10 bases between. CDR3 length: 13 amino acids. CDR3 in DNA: TGTGCCAGTAGTCCCGAGGCGAACAATGAGCAGTTCTTC. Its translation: CASSPEANNEQFF.

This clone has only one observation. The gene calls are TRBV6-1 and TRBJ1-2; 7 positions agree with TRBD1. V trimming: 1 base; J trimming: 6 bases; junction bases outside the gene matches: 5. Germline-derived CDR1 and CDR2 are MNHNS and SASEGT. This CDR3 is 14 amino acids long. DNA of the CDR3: TGTGCCAGCAGTGAAGACAGGGGACGGGATGGCTACACCTTC. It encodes CASSEDRGRDGYTF.

The CDR3 DNA follows: TGTGCCAGCAGCTTAGGCCTAGGGGGCCCCTACGAGCAGTACTTC. Its protein is CASSLGLGGPYEQYF. V and J are TRBV11-2 and TRBJ2-7, with 7 nucleotides matching TRBD1. CDR3 length equals 15 residues. Germline CDR1 and CDR2: SGHAT and FQNNGV. With V trimmed by 1 base and J by 2 bases, 5 bases remained unmatched.

In nucleotides, the CDR3 is TGTGCCAGCAGTGGGGGCGTCAGGCACGAGCAGTACTTC. This codes for CASSGGVRHEQYF. This sequence joins TRBV6-5 and TRBJ2-7; D may be TRBD1 (6 bases). The CDR3 length is 13 residues. The germline V gene encodes CDR1 MNHEY and CDR2 SVGAGI. Deletions cut 5 bases from V and 5 bases from J, with 13 bases between.

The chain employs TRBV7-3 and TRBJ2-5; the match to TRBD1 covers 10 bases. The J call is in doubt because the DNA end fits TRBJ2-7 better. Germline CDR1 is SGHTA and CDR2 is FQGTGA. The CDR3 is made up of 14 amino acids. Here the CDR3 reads CASSPGQGPYEQYF. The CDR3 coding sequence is TGTGCCAGCAGCCCGGGACAGGGGCCCTACGAGCAGTACTTC.

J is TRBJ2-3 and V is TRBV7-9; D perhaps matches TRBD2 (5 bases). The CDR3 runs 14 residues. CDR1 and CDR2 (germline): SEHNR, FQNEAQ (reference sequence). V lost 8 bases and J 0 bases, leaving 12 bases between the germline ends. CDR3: CASSPGVSTDTQYF. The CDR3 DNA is TGTGCCAGCTCCCCCGGGGTCAGCACAGATACGCAGTATTTT.

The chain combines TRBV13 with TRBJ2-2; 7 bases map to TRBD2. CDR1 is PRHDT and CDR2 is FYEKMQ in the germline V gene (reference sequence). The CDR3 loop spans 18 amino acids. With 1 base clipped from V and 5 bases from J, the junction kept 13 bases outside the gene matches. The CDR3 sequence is CASSLDSFVRERTGELFF. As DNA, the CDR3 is TGTGCCAGCAGCTTAGACAGTTTCGTGCGGGAGAGGACCGGGGAGCTGTTTTTT.

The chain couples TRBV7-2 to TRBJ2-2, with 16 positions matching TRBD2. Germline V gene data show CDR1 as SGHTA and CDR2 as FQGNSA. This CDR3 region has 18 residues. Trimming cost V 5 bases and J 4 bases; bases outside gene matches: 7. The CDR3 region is CASSTPGLAGGITGELFF. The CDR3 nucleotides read TGTGCCAGCAGCACACCGGGACTAGCGGGAGGGATCACCGGGGAGCTGTTTTTT.

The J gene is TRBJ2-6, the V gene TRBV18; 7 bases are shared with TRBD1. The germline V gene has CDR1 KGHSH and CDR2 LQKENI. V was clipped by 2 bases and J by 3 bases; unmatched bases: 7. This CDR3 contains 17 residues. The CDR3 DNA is TGTGCCAGCTCACCAGCGGTCCAGGGGGTTGGGGCCAACGTCCTGACTTTC. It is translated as CASSPAVQGVGANVLTF. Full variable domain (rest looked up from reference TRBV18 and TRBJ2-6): NAGVMQNPRHLVRRRGQEARLRCSPMKGHSHVYWYRQLPEEGLKFMVYLQKENIIDESGMPKERFSAEFPKEGPSILRIQQVVRGDSAAYFCASSPAVQGVGANVLTFGAGSRLTVL.

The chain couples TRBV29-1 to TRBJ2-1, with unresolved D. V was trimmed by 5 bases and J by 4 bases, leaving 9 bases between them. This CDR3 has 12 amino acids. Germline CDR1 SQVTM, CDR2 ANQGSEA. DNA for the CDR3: TGCAGCGTTACCCCTACTTACAATGAGCAGTTCTTC. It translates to CSVTPTYNEQFF.

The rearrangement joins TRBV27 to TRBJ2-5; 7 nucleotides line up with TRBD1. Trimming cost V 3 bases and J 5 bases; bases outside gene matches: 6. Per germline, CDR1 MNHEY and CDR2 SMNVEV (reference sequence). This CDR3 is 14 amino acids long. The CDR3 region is CASSLYRGSETQYF. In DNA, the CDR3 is TGTGCCAGCAGTTTGTACAGGGGTAGTGAGACCCAGTACTTC.

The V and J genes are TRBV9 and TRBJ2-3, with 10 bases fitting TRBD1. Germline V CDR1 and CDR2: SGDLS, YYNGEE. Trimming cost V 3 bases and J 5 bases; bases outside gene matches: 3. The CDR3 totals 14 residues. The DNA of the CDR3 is TGTGCCAGCAGCGAGGGACAGGGGTTAGATACGCAGTATTTT. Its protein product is CASSEGQGLDTQYF.

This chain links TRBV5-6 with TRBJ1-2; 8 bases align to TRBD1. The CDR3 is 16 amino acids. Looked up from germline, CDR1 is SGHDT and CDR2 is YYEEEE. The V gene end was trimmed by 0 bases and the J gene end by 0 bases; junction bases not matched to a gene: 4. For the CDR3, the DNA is TGTGCCAGCAGCTTGGGCGGGACAGGTGCTAACTATGGCTACACCTTC. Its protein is CASSLGGTGANYGYTF.

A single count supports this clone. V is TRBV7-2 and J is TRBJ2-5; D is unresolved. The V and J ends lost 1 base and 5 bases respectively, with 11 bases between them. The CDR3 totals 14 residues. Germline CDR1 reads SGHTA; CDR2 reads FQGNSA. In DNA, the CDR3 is TGTGCCAGCAGCTTAGATGGAACCGGGGAGACCCAGTACTTC. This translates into CASSLDGTGETQYF.

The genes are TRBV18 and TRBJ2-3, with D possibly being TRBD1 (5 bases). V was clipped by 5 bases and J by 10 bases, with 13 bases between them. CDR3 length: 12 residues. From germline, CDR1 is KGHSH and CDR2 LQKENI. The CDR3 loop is CASSSTGEAQYF. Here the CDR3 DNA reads TGTGCCAGCTCATCCACAGGAGAAGCGCAGTATTTT. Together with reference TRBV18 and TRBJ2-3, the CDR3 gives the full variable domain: NAGVMQNPRHLVRRRGQEARLRCSPMKGHSHVYWYRQLPEEGLKFMVYLQKENIIDESGMPKERFSAEFPKEGPSILRIQQVVRGDSAAYFCASSSTGEAQYFGPGTRLTVL.

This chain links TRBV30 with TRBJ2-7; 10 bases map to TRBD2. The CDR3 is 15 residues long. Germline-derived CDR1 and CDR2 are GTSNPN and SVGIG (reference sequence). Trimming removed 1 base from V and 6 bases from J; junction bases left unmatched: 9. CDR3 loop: CAWSGGLAGGTEQYF. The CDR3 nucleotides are TGTGCCTGGAGTGGCGGCTTAGCGGGAGGAACCGAGCAGTACTTC.

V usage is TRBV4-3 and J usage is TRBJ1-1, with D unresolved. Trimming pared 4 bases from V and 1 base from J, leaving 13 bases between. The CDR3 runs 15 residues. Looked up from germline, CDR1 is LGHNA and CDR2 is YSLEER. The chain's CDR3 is CASSLQGLANTEAFF. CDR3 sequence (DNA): TGCGCCAGCAGCCTTCAAGGACTGGCGAACACTGAAGCTTTCTTT.

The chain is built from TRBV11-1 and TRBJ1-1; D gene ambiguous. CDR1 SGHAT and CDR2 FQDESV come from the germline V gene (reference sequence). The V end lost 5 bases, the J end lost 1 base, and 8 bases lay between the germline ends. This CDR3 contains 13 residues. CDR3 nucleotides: TGTGCCAGCAGCAATCAGGCGAACACTGAAGCTTTCTTT. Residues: CASSNQANTEAFF.